The rows below give T cell receptor beta chains drawn from one sample of a study of T cell repertoires in cytomegalovirus infection. From the reads, TCRdb called clonotypes with MiXCR, one entry per CDR3 protein. The sample yields around 350,000 distinct CDR3 sequences, roughly 20% seen once. The source material was PBMCs. Receptors originate from a human donor in good health (CMV status not recorded). Some clones in this sample may be carry-over from other donors' samples. The CDR3 runs from the conserved cysteine through the conserved F or W. Each record gives: clone size, D gene, J gene, V gene, CDR3 protein, CDR3 DNA. A D gene is named only where the DNA matches it firmly. Only part of the rows carry a size: once, few, many, or a class if the clone is expanded.

>.|.|TRBJ2-1|TRBV5-4
CASSIRRDSYNEQFF
TGTGCCAGCAGCATTCGGAGGGACTCCTACAATGAGCAGTTCTTC
>many|TRBD1|TRBJ1-5|TRBV6-1
CASSRTGESNQPQHF
TGTGCCAGCAGTCGGACAGGGGAAAGCAATCAGCCCCAGCATTTT
>many|TRBD2|TRBJ2-7|TRBV7-7
CASSFGTSGRTTYEQYF
TGTGCCAGCAGCTTTGGAACTAGCGGGCGTACTACCTACGAGCAGTACTTC
>.|TRBD2|TRBJ2-5|TRBV28
CASRASGGVQETQYF
TGTGCCAGCAGAGCTAGCGGGGGTGTCCAAGAGACCCAGTACTTC
>few|TRBD1|TRBJ2-6|TRBV14
CASSPQTGQSSGANVLTF
TGTGCCAGCAGCCCCCAGACAGGGCAGAGCTCTGGGGCCAACGTCCTGACTTTC
>few|TRBD2|TRBJ2-3|TRBV7-2
CASSRPSGGVDTQYF
TGTGCCAGCAGCCGCCCTAGCGGTGGTGTGGATACGCAGTATTTT
>.|.|TRBJ1-6|TRBV6-6
CASSYPGDRSSYNSPLHF
TGTGCCAGCAGTTACCCTGGGGACCGGAGCTCCTATAATTCACCCCTCCACTTT
>.|TRBD2|TRBJ2-1|TRBV7-2
CASSPSGSRDEQFF
TGTGCCAGCAGCCCGAGCGGGAGTCGAGATGAGCAGTTCTTC
>many|.|TRBJ2-3|TRBV7-8
CASSLAPHLALSTDTQYF
TGTGCCAGCAGCTTAGCGCCCCATCTAGCGCTTAGCACAGATACGCAGTATTTT
>.|.|TRBJ2-1|TRBV12-3/TRBV12-4
CASSFREPSYNEQFF
TGTGCCAGCAGTTTCCGGGAACCGTCCTACAATGAGCAGTTCTTC
>.|.|TRBJ2-2|TRBV12-3/TRBV12-4
CASTRRTRELFF
TGTGCCAGCACTAGGAGGACCCGGGAGCTGTTTTTT
>many|.|TRBJ1-1|TRBV7-6
CASSPLLGNGEAFF
TGTGCCAGCAGCCCTTTACTGGGGAACGGTGAAGCTTTCTTT
>once|.|TRBJ2-3|TRBV4-3
CASSQDQSRDTQYF
TGCGCCAGCAGCCAAGATCAGTCGAGGGATACGCAGTATTTT
>.|.|TRBJ1-1|TRBV7-8
CATHLLGGHQTEAFF
TGTGCCACCCACCTGTTGGGGGGGCATCAGACTGAAGCTTTCTTT
>few|.|TRBJ2-4|TRBV19
CASSGGGLAKNIQYF
TGTGCCAGTTCTGGAGGAGGGCTGGCCAAAAACATTCAGTACTTC
>few|.|TRBJ2-4|TRBV12-3/TRBV12-4
CASSSGAEGIQYF
TGTGCCAGCAGTTCGGGGGCCGAAGGCATTCAGTACTTC
>.|.|TRBJ2-1|TRBV5-1
CASSLDDNEQFF
TGCGCCAGCAGCTTGGACGATAATGAGCAGTTCTTC
>few|TRBD2|TRBJ2-2|TRBV30
CAWSVPTGGDFFGELFF
TGTGCCTGGAGTGTTCCGACGGGAGGGGATTTTTTCGGGGAGCTGTTTTTT
>few|.|TRBJ1-1|TRBV4-1
CASSQGAVRNTEAFF
TGCGCCAGCAGCCAAGGTGCAGTCCGGAACACTGAAGCTTTCTTT
>many|TRBD2|TRBJ2-1|TRBV2
CASLLAVWGEQFF
TGTGCCAGCCTACTAGCGGTCTGGGGTGAGCAGTTCTTC
>many|.|TRBJ1-2|TRBV7-2
CASSRDRPDYGYTF
TGTGCCAGCAGCCGAGACAGGCCGGACTATGGCTACACCTTC
>many|TRBD2|TRBJ2-5|TRBV7-2
CASSLSSAGGGTETQYF
TGTGCCAGCAGCTTATCATCCGCGGGAGGGGGGACGGAGACCCAGTACTTC
>.|.|TRBJ1-5|TRBV6-6
CASSREEGSGNQPQHF
TGTGCCAGCAGTCGCGAGGAAGGGTCGGGCAATCAGCCCCAGCATTTT
>few|.|TRBJ1-1|TRBV2
CAITLTWGTEAFF
TGTGCCATCACCTTGACGTGGGGGACTGAAGCTTTCTTT
>many|.|TRBJ1-5|TRBV7-2
CASSFSWGFDQPQHF
TGTGCCAGCAGTTTTAGCTGGGGGTTCGACCAGCCCCAGCATTTT
>.|TRBD1|TRBJ1-1|TRBV28
CATIRQGTEAFF
TGTGCCACCATAAGACAGGGCACTGAAGCTTTCTTT
>many|.|TRBJ1-2|TRBV7-2
CASSLELGGRGYGYTF
TGTGCCAGCAGCTTAGAATTGGGGGGGCGCGGGTATGGCTACACCTTC
>few|.|TRBJ1-6|TRBV12-3/TRBV12-4
CASRPEDFNSPLHF
TGTGCCAGCAGACCCGAGGACTTTAATTCACCCCTCCACTTT
>few|TRBD2|TRBJ2-3|TRBV7-9
CASREDSGSLEYF
TGTGCCAGCAGGGAGGACAGCGGGAGTCTAGAGTATTTT